The 14 T cell receptor beta chains below all came from one sample that was sequenced in a study of Graves' ophthalmopathy and Graves' hyperthyroidism. The TCR beta CDR3 regions underwent amplification from RNA transcripts. HTBI-primed RT-PCR formed the first round, and a multiplex PCR formed the second. TCRdb re-called the multiplex PCR reads through MiXCR, storing one row per CDR3 protein. The table lists under 350,000 distinct CDR3 sequences, about a sixth of them singletons. Sequenced: peripheral blood. The receptors stem from an adult man with Graves' ophthalmopathy.

This clonotype was found many times. The chain couples TRBV4-3 to TRBJ2-2; TRBD2 might be the D (6 bases). The V gene lost 0 bases and the J gene lost 5 bases, with 19 bases spanning the gap. This CDR3 spans 18 amino acids. Looked up from germline, CDR1 is LGHNA and CDR2 is YSLEER. CDR3 sequence: CASSQEFAISGETGELFF. The CDR3 region has the DNA TGCGCCAGCAGCCAAGAGTTTGCCATCTCGGGGGAGACCGGGGAGCTGTTTTTT.

In regard to this clonotype: This may be a read error, as it is one base from a much larger clone. The chain combines TRBV27 with TRBJ2-3; possibly TRBD1 for D (5 bases). The germline V and J ends were trimmed by 0 bases and 2 bases, with 6 bases remaining between them. Per germline, CDR1 MNHEY and CDR2 SMNVEV (reference sequence). The CDR3 is 14 amino acids. CDR3 loop: CASSLSRVTDTQYF. The DNA for the CDR3 is TGTGCCAGCAGTTTATCCAGGGTCACAGATACGCAGTATTTT.

In its sample, this clonotype was seen many times. The chain couples TRBV3-1 to TRBJ1-2; D unresolved. This CDR3 has 13 residues. Per the germline V gene, CDR1 is LGHDT and CDR2 is YNNKEL (reference sequence). V lost 4 bases and J 7 bases, leaving 13 bases between the germline ends. Written as DNA, the CDR3 is TGTGCCAGCAGCCTAAAGCAGTTTGCTGGCTACACCTTC. It translates to CASSLKQFAGYTF.

The rearrangement uses TRBV6-1 and TRBJ1-5; D gene unclear. The germline gives CDR1 MNHNS, CDR2 SASEGT. This CDR3 region has 12 residues. Trimming removed 7 bases from V and 8 bases from J, with 12 bases in between. The CDR3 is CASKNMREPQHF. Here the CDR3 DNA reads TGTGCCAGCAAGAACATGCGGGAGCCCCAGCATTTT.

Ten or more counts support this clonotype. The V gene is TRBV5-1, the J gene TRBJ2-6; 9 bases align to TRBD1. CDR1 SGHRS and CDR2 YFSETQ come from the germline V gene. CDR3 length: 17 residues. The junction had 8 bases not matched to a gene; V was cut back by 7 bases and J by 0 bases. For the CDR3, the DNA is TGCGCCAGCGCGGGGACAGGGACTTTCTCTGGGGCCAACGTCCTGACTTTC. This sequence encodes CASAGTGTFSGANVLTF.

The chain carries TRBV7-2 and TRBJ2-5; the D gene could be TRBD1 or TRBD2 (5 bases each). The CDR3 has 15 residues. The V gene's germline CDR1 is SGHTA and CDR2 FQGNSA. Deletions cut 5 bases from V and 4 bases from J, with 17 bases between. This chain's CDR3 is CASSASEGPRETQYF. Here the CDR3 DNA reads TGTGCCAGCAGCGCCTCAGAGGGGCCTCGAGAGACCCAGTACTTC.

In its sample, this clonotype was seen many times. The J gene is TRBJ1-1, the V gene TRBV12-3 or TRBV12-4; D possibly corresponds to TRBD1 (5 bases). The CDR3 extends over 16 amino acids. Trimming cost V 3 bases and J 1 base, with 15 bases left between them. The CDR3 sequence: CASSFVTGGRNTEAFF. The CDR3 nucleotides read TGTGCCAGCAGTTTTGTCACAGGCGGCCGGAACACTGAAGCTTTCTTT.

This clonotype was observed once. V and J are TRBV25-1 and TRBJ2-6, with D maybe TRBD1 (5 bases). The germline V gene encodes CDR1 MGHDK and CDR2 SYGVNS. The V end was cut by 6 bases, the J end by 3 bases, with 12 bases between. The CDR3 contains 15 residues. The CDR3 coding sequence is TGTGCCAGCAGCTCAGGACATCATGGGGCCAACGTCCTGACTTTC. This codes for CASSSGHHGANVLTF. Drawing the rest from reference TRBV25-1 and TRBJ2-6, the complete variable domain is EADIYQTPRYLVIGTGKKITLECSQTMGHDKMYWYQQDPGMELHLIHYSYGVNSTEKGDLSSESTVSRIRTEHFPLTLESARPSHTSQYLCASSSGHHGANVLTFGAGSRLTVL.

This clonotype was found many times. The rearrangement links TRBV11-2 to TRBJ1-1; D not resolved. Germline loops: CDR1 SGHAT, CDR2 FQNNGV. V was pared by 2 bases and J by 5 bases, with 12 bases between. The CDR3 runs to 14 residues. CDR3 nucleotide sequence: TGTGCCAGCAGCTTATCGCGGGAAGGTACTGAAGCTTTCTTT. This translates into CASSLSREGTEAFF.

In the case of this clonotype: This clone may be a read error of a much larger clone one base away. The chain combines TRBV20-1 with TRBJ1-3; 12 bases are a match to TRBD1. Germline V CDR1 and CDR2: DFQATT, SNEGSKA (reference sequence). This CDR3 comprises 19 residues. The DNA of the CDR3 is TGCAGTGCTAGGAGGGGGGGGACAGGGGGCGATTCGGCAGGAAACACCATATCTTTT. This sequence encodes CSARRGGTGGDSAGNTISF.

This clonotype was counted many times. The V call is TRBV7-2, the J call TRBJ1-2; D is ambiguous. CDR1 and CDR2 from the germline V gene are SGHTA and FQGNSA. This CDR3 comprises 14 residues. Trimming cost V 5 bases and J 2 bases, with 12 bases left between them. CDR3 in amino acids: CASSPPAGNYGYTF. The CDR3 coding sequence is TGTGCCAGCAGCCCACCGGCGGGGAACTATGGCTACACCTTC.

This clonotype was counted many times. The CDR3 protein is CSALGQASYEQYF. For the CDR3, the DNA is TGCAGTGCTTTGGGACAGGCTAGCTACGAGCAGTACTTC. The chain joins TRBV20-1 to TRBJ2-7; 8 bases match TRBD1. Trimming cost V 5 bases and J 3 bases; bases outside gene matches: 6. Germline CDR1 DFQATT, CDR2 SNEGSKA (reference sequence). The CDR3 is 13 amino acids.

This clonotype occurred many times. CDR3: CASSPDGGFYEQYF. The DNA of the CDR3 is TGTGCCAGCAGCCCAGATGGGGGATTCTACGAGCAGTACTTC. The V gene is TRBV7-2, the J gene TRBJ2-7; tentatively, D is TRBD1 or TRBD2 (5 bases each). With 5 bases removed from V and 3 bases from J, the gap between germline ends came to 14 bases. Germline V gene sequence: CDR1 SGHTA, CDR2 FQGNSA. This CDR3 is built from 14 residues.

This clonotype has at least ten counts. One end of the junction fails to match germline, which may point to a read error. V and J are TRBV7-9 and TRBJ1-2; D remains unclear. The CDR3 runs 15 residues. Germline-derived CDR1 and CDR2 are SEHNR and FQNEAQ (reference sequence). CDR3 sequence reads: CASSLAQAGFNGHTF. DNA of the CDR3: TGTGCCAGCAGCTTAGCCCAGGCGGGATTTAATGGCCACACCTTC.